This is a list of T cell receptor beta chains from one sample in a study of T cells in Graves' hyperthyroidism and ophthalmopathy. One entry per CDR3 protein, called by TCRdb with MiXCR from the multiplex PCR reads. In the table there are a few hundred thousand distinct CDR3 sequences, about 43% of which are singletons. Material: peripheral blood or thyroid tissue (not recorded which). These receptors originate from a woman under 30 with Graves' hyperthyroidism. Each CDR3 is given with its conserved first and last residue. Each record gives: CDR3 DNA, CDR3 protein, clone size, V gene, J gene, D gene, CDR3 length. A D gene is named only where the DNA matches it firmly. Size tells how often a clone was seen (once, few, many) or the class of an expanded clone, and some rows leave it out.

cdr3_nt: TGTGCCAGCAGACTCGACAGAAACCGTCACGAGCAGTACTTC; cdr3_aa: CASRLDRNRHEQYF; clone_size: -; v_call: TRBV2; j_call: TRBJ2-7; d_call: -; cdr3_length: 14
cdr3_nt: TGTGCCAGCAGCTTCGGGGGCGCGACTAATGAAAAACTGATTTTT; cdr3_aa: CASSFGGATNEKLIF; clone_size: -; v_call: TRBV7-8; j_call: TRBJ1-4; d_call: -; cdr3_length: 15
cdr3_nt: TGTGCCAGCAGCGCTGGAGGGGGGCGCGGAACTAATGAAAAACTGTTTTTT; cdr3_aa: CASSAGGGRGTNEKLFF; clone_size: -; v_call: TRBV9; j_call: TRBJ1-4; d_call: -; cdr3_length: 17
cdr3_nt: TGCAGCGTTGGGGGGCCCAGCTATGGCTACACCTTC; cdr3_aa: CSVGGPSYGYTF; clone_size: -; v_call: TRBV29-1; j_call: TRBJ1-2; d_call: -; cdr3_length: 12
cdr3_nt: TGTGCCAGCACCAGGACAGGGCTTAGCAATCAGCCCCAGCATTTT; cdr3_aa: CASTRTGLSNQPQHF; clone_size: many; v_call: TRBV12-3/TRBV12-4; j_call: TRBJ1-5; d_call: TRBD1; cdr3_length: 15
cdr3_nt: TGTGCCAGCAGCTTGGGAACAGGGGGGGATGAGCAGTTCTTC; cdr3_aa: CASSLGTGGDEQFF; clone_size: few; v_call: TRBV7-3; j_call: TRBJ2-1; d_call: -; cdr3_length: 14
cdr3_nt: TGTGCCAGCAGCGAGGACAGGGACCACTATGGCTACACCTTC; cdr3_aa: CASSEDRDHYGYTF; clone_size: many; v_call: TRBV2; j_call: TRBJ1-2; d_call: TRBD1; cdr3_length: 14
cdr3_nt: TGTGCCAGCAGTTACTTAAAACCCGGGACGGATAAAGAAGAGACCCAGTACTTC; cdr3_aa: CASSYLKPGTDKEETQYF; clone_size: -; v_call: TRBV6-1; j_call: TRBJ2-5; d_call: -; cdr3_length: 18
cdr3_nt: TGTGCCAGCGAGGGGTTCGACGAGCAGTACTTC; cdr3_aa: CASEGFDEQYF; clone_size: few; v_call: TRBV27; j_call: TRBJ2-7; d_call: -; cdr3_length: 11
cdr3_nt: TGTGCCAGCAGTCCAACAGGGTTCGCTGGGGCCAACGTCCTGACTTTC; cdr3_aa: CASSPTGFAGANVLTF; clone_size: -; v_call: TRBV7-3; j_call: TRBJ2-6; d_call: -; cdr3_length: 16
cdr3_nt: TGTGCCAGTGATTCGGGGCCCCGGGAGTTGCCCTACGAGCAGTACTTC; cdr3_aa: CASDSGPRELPYEQYF; clone_size: many; v_call: TRBV2; j_call: TRBJ2-7; d_call: -; cdr3_length: 16
cdr3_nt: TGCGCCAGCAGCTCGACAGGGGCTAGCACAGATACGCAGTATTTT; cdr3_aa: CASSSTGASTDTQYF; clone_size: -; v_call: TRBV5-1; j_call: TRBJ2-3; d_call: TRBD1; cdr3_length: 15
cdr3_nt: TGCAGCGTTGAAGTTGGTCACTATGGCTACACCTTC; cdr3_aa: CSVEVGHYGYTF; clone_size: many; v_call: TRBV29-1; j_call: TRBJ1-2; d_call: -; cdr3_length: 12
cdr3_nt: TGTGCCAGCAGCTCCCAAGACCCGACAGGGAGGTCTGACGAGCAGTACTTC; cdr3_aa: CASSSQDPTGRSDEQYF; clone_size: many; v_call: TRBV7-9; j_call: TRBJ2-7; d_call: -; cdr3_length: 17
cdr3_nt: TGTGCTAGTGGTTTGGGAGGGCACGAAAAACTGTTTTTT; cdr3_aa: CASGLGGHEKLFF; clone_size: -; v_call: TRBV12-5; j_call: TRBJ1-4; d_call: -; cdr3_length: 13
cdr3_nt: TGCGCCAGCAGCCAAGAGGGACAGGGTGACGGCAATCAGCCCCAGCATTTT; cdr3_aa: CASSQEGQGDGNQPQHF; clone_size: -; v_call: TRBV7-9; j_call: TRBJ1-5; d_call: TRBD1; cdr3_length: 17
cdr3_nt: TGTGCCAGCAGCAAGCTAGACAGTGCTGGAAACACCATATATTTT; cdr3_aa: CASSKLDSAGNTIYF; clone_size: -; v_call: TRBV5-5; j_call: TRBJ1-3; d_call: -; cdr3_length: 15
cdr3_nt: TGCAGTGCTAGAGATCTTGTCGGCAGTACCTCGTCGCCCCAGCATTTT; cdr3_aa: CSARDLVGSTSSPQHF; clone_size: many; v_call: TRBV20-1; j_call: TRBJ1-5; d_call: -; cdr3_length: 16
cdr3_nt: TGTGCCAGCAGCCTGAACGTCAGGCTGGGGACAGGGACCAACTATGGCTACACCTTC; cdr3_aa: CASSLNVRLGTGTNYGYTF; clone_size: -; v_call: TRBV7-2; j_call: TRBJ1-2; d_call: TRBD1; cdr3_length: 19
cdr3_nt: TGTGCCAGCAGCACCTCACAGGGGGACGAAAAACTGTTTTTT; cdr3_aa: CASSTSQGDEKLFF; clone_size: -; v_call: TRBV7-9; j_call: TRBJ1-4; d_call: TRBD1; cdr3_length: 14
cdr3_nt: TGCGCCAGCAGCTCAACAGGGGTCCCAACCTACGAGCAGTACTTC; cdr3_aa: CASSSTGVPTYEQYF; clone_size: many; v_call: TRBV5-1; j_call: TRBJ2-7; d_call: TRBD1; cdr3_length: 15
cdr3_nt: TGTGCCAGCAGTGAACTCCCCATTCGCACTGAAGCTTTCTTT; cdr3_aa: CASSELPIRTEAFF; clone_size: many; v_call: TRBV6-1; j_call: TRBJ1-1; d_call: -; cdr3_length: 14
cdr3_nt: TGTGTTAGCAGCCTAACTCCGGACATAACTAACTATGGCTACACCTTC; cdr3_aa: CVSSLTPDITNYGYTF; clone_size: -; v_call: TRBV9; j_call: TRBJ1-2; d_call: -; cdr3_length: 16
cdr3_nt: TGTGCCAGCAGCCCCCGGACAGTTACCTGCGAGCAGTACTTC; cdr3_aa: CASSPRTVTCEQYF; clone_size: -; v_call: TRBV7-9; j_call: TRBJ2-7; d_call: -; cdr3_length: 14
cdr3_nt: TGCAGTGCCAGCAGCAGACAGGGGCAGATTTCACCCCTCCACTTT; cdr3_aa: CSASSRQGQISPLHF; clone_size: -; v_call: TRBV20-1; j_call: TRBJ1-6; d_call: TRBD1; cdr3_length: 15
cdr3_nt: TGTGCCAGCAGCTTACAGGGTGGACAGACCCAGTACTTC; cdr3_aa: CASSLQGGQTQYF; clone_size: many; v_call: TRBV13; j_call: TRBJ2-5; d_call: -; cdr3_length: 13
cdr3_nt: TGTGCCAGCAGAAGCTGGGACACCGTGGGCAATGAGCAGTACTTC; cdr3_aa: CASRSWDTVGNEQYF; clone_size: -; v_call: TRBV7-6; j_call: TRBJ2-7; d_call: -; cdr3_length: 15
cdr3_nt: TGTGCCAGCAGCTTGGCGTCCGACAATGAAAAACTGTTTTTT; cdr3_aa: CASSLASDNEKLFF; clone_size: -; v_call: TRBV5-4; j_call: TRBJ1-4; d_call: -; cdr3_length: 14
cdr3_nt: TGTGCCAGCAAGAGCGACGGTAGCACAGATACGCAGTATTTT; cdr3_aa: CASKSDGSTDTQYF; clone_size: few; v_call: TRBV6-5; j_call: TRBJ2-3; d_call: -; cdr3_length: 14
cdr3_nt: TGTGCCAGCAGCACCCAGGGGGCGCGCGCTGAAGCTTTCTTT; cdr3_aa: CASSTQGARAEAFF; clone_size: -; v_call: TRBV7-3; j_call: TRBJ1-1; d_call: TRBD1; cdr3_length: 14
cdr3_nt: TGCAGTGCTAGAGGAACTGGAGGGTGGACGGTGAACACCGGGGAGCTGCTTTTT; cdr3_aa: CSARGTGGWTVNTGELLF; clone_size: many; v_call: TRBV20-1; j_call: TRBJ2-2; d_call: -; cdr3_length: 18
cdr3_nt: TGTGCTAGCAGCTTACAACCATTGGGCGCCGGGGAGCTGTTTTTT; cdr3_aa: CASSLQPLGAGELFF; clone_size: many; v_call: TRBV7-7; j_call: TRBJ2-2; d_call: -; cdr3_length: 15
cdr3_nt: TGTGCCAGCAGCTTAGTGGGACTAGCACCCGAGCATTTT; cdr3_aa: CASSLVGLAPEHF; clone_size: -; v_call: TRBV7-9; j_call: TRBJ1-5; d_call: -; cdr3_length: 13
cdr3_nt: TGCAGTGCCCAGTATGACGGCTACACCTTC; cdr3_aa: CSAQYDGYTF; clone_size: once; v_call: TRBV20-1; j_call: TRBJ1-2; d_call: -; cdr3_length: 10
cdr3_nt: TGCAGTGCTAGAGAGACAGGGGTGGGGTACTACGAGCAGTACTTC; cdr3_aa: CSARETGVGYYEQYF; clone_size: many; v_call: TRBV20-1; j_call: TRBJ2-7; d_call: TRBD1; cdr3_length: 15
cdr3_nt: TGTGCCAGCAGCTCACGCCAGATTGGGATGAGGGAGACCCAGTACTTC; cdr3_aa: CASSSRQIGMRETQYF; clone_size: many; v_call: TRBV7-2; j_call: TRBJ2-5; d_call: -; cdr3_length: 16
cdr3_nt: TGTGCCAGCAGCAGGACGGGCACAGATACGCAGTATTTT; cdr3_aa: CASSRTGTDTQYF; clone_size: -; v_call: TRBV7-9; j_call: TRBJ2-3; d_call: -; cdr3_length: 13
cdr3_nt: TGTGCCAGCAGCAACCGACAGGGAGGGGGTGAAAAACTGTTTTTT; cdr3_aa: CASSNRQGGGEKLFF; clone_size: many; v_call: TRBV7-2; j_call: TRBJ1-4; d_call: TRBD1; cdr3_length: 15
cdr3_nt: TGTGCCATCAGCCCGGACTTAACCTACAATGAGCAGTACTTC; cdr3_aa: CAISPDLTYNEQYF; clone_size: -; v_call: TRBV10-3; j_call: TRBJ2-7; d_call: -; cdr3_length: 14
cdr3_nt: TGCAGTGCTAAGAGGCTAGCGGAGGCCAATGAGCAGTTCTTC; cdr3_aa: CSAKRLAEANEQFF; clone_size: -; v_call: TRBV20-1; j_call: TRBJ2-1; d_call: TRBD2; cdr3_length: 14
cdr3_nt: TGTGCCAGTTCCCCCGGACCGAGTAGCACAGATACGCAGTATTTT; cdr3_aa: CASSPGPSSTDTQYF; clone_size: -; v_call: TRBV19; j_call: TRBJ2-3; d_call: -; cdr3_length: 15
cdr3_nt: TGTGCCAGCAGCGTCAATGGGGTAGTAGGGGAGCAGTACTTC; cdr3_aa: CASSVNGVVGEQYF; clone_size: many; v_call: TRBV9; j_call: TRBJ2-7; d_call: -; cdr3_length: 14
cdr3_nt: TGCAGTGCTCGTGGCGGGCCTGAGGGGTACGAGCAGTACTTC; cdr3_aa: CSARGGPEGYEQYF; clone_size: -; v_call: TRBV20-1; j_call: TRBJ2-7; d_call: -; cdr3_length: 14
cdr3_nt: TGCAGCTCAATCGACAGGGAAGGTCAGCCCCAGCATTTT; cdr3_aa: CSSIDREGQPQHF; clone_size: once; v_call: TRBV29-1; j_call: TRBJ1-5; d_call: TRBD1; cdr3_length: 13